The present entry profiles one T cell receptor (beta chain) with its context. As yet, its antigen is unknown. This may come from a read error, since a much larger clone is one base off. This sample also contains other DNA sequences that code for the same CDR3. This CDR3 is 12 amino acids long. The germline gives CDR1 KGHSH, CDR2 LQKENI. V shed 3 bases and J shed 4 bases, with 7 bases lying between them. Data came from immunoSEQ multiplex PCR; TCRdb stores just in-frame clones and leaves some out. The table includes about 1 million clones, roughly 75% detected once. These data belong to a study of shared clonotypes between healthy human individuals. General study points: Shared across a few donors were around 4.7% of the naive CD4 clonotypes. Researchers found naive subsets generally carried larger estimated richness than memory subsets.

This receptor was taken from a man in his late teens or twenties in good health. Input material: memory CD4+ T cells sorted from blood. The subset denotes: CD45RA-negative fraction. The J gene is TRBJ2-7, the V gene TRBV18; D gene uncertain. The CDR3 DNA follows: TGTGCCAGCTCACCCGACTCGTACGAGCAGTACTTC. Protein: CASSPDSYEQYF.